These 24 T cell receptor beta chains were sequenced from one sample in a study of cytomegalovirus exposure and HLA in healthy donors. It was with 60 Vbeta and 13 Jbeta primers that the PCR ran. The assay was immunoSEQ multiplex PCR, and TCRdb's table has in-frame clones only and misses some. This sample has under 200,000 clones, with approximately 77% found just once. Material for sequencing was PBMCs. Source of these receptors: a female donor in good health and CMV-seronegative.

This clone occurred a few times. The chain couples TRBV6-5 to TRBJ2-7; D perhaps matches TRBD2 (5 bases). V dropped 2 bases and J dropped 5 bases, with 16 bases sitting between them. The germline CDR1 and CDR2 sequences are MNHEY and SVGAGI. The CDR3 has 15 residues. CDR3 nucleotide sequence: TGTGCCAGCAGTTACCCCGGACTGGGTGTAGACGAGCAGTACTTC. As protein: CASSYPGLGVDEQYF.

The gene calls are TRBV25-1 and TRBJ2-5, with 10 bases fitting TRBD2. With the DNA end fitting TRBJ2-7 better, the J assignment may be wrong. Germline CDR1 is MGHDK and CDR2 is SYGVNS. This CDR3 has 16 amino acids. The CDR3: CASSYSIAGGSYEQYF. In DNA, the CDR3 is TGTGCCAGCAGTTATTCTATAGCGGGAGGTTCCTACGAGCAGTACTTC.

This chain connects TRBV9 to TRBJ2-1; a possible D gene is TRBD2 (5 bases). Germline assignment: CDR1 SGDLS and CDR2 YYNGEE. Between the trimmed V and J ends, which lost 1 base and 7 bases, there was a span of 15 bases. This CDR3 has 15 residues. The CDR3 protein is CASSVPSPGSNEQFF. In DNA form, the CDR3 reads TGTGCCAGCAGCGTACCCTCCCCGGGGAGTAATGAGCAGTTCTTC.

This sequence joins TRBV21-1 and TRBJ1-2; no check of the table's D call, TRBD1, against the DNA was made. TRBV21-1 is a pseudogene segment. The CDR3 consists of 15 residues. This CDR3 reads CASSSCGTGYNGYTF. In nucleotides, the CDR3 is TGTGCCAGCAGCTCCTGTGGGACAGGTTACAATGGCTACACCTTC.

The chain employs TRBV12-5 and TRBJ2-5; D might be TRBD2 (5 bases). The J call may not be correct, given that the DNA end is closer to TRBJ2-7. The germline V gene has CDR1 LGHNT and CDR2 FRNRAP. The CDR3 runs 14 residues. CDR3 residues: CASGPQAVNYEQYF. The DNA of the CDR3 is TGTGCTAGTGGACCCCAAGCGGTTAACTACGAGCAGTACTTC.

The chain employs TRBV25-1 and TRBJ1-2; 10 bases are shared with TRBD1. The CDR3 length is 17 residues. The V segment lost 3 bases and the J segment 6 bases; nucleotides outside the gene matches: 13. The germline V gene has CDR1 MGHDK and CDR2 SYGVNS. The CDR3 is CASSDLGQGLAIHGYTF. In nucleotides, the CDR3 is TGTGCCAGCAGTGATTTGGGACAGGGGTTGGCGATTCATGGCTACACCTTC.

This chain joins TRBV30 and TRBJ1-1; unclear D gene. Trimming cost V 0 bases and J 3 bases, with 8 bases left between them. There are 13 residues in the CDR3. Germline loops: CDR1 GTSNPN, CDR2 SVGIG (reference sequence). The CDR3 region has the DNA TGTGCCTGGAGTGTCCAGGCTTACACTGAAGCTTTCTTT. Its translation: CAWSVQAYTEAFF. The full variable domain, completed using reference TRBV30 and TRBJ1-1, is SQTIHQWPATLVQPVGSPLSLECTVEGTSNPNLYWYRQAAGRGLQLLFYSVGIGQISSEVPQNLSASRPQDRQFILSSKKLLLSDSGFYLCAWSVQAYTEAFFGQGTRLTVV.

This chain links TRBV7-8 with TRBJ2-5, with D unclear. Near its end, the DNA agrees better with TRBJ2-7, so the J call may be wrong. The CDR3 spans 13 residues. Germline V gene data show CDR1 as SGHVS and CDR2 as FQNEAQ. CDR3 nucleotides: TGTGCCAGCAGCCCTCCTCCCACCTACGAGCAGTACTTC. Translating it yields CASSPPPTYEQYF.

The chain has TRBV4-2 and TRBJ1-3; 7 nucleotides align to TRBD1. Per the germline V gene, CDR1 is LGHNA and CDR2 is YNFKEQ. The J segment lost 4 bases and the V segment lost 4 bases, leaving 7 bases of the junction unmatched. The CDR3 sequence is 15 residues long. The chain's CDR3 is CASSPTWTGGNTIYF. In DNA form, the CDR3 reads TGTGCCAGCAGCCCTACATGGACAGGAGGAAACACCATATATTTT.

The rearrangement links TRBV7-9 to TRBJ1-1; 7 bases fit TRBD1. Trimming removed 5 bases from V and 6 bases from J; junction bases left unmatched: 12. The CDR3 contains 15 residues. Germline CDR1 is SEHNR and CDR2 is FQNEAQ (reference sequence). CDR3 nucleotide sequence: TGTGCCAGCAGCGCTCCGGGACAGAGAGGCGCTGAAGCTTTCTTT. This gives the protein CASSAPGQRGAEAFF.

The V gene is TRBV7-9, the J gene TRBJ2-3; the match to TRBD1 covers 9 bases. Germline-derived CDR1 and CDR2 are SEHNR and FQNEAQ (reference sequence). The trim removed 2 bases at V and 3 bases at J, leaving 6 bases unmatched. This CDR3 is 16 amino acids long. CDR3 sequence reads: CASSLSPGQGTDTQYF. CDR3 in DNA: TGTGCCAGCAGCTTAAGCCCCGGACAGGGGACAGATACGCAGTATTTT. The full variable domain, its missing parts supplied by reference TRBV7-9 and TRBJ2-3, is DTGVSQNPRHKITKRGQNVTFRCDPISEHNRLYWYRQTLGQGPEFLTYFQNEAQLEKSRLLSDRFSAERPKGSFSTLEIQRTEQGDSAMYLCASSLSPGQGTDTQYFGPGTRLTVL.

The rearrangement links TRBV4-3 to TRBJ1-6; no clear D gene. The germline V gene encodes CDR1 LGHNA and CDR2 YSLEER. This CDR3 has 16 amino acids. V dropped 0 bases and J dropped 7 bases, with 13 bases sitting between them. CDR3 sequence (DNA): TGCGCCAGCAGCCAAGACGCTGTGGGGAGGAATTCACCCCTCCACTTT. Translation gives CASSQDAVGRNSPLHF.

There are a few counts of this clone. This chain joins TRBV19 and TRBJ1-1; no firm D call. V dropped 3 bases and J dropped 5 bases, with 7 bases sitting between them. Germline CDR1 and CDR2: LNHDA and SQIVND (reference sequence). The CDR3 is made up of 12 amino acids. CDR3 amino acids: CASSMFRTEAFF. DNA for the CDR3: TGTGCCAGTAGTATGTTTCGGACTGAAGCTTTCTTT.

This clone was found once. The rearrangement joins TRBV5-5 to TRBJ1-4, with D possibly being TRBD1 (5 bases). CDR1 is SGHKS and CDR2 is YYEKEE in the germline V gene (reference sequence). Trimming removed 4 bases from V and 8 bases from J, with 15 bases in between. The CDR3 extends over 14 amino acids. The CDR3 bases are TGTGCCAGCAGCCTTGACAGAGAAGAAGAAAAACTGTTTTTT. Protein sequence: CASSLDREEEKLFF.

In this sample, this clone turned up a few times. As DNA, the CDR3 is TGTGCCAGCAGCTTTGAGGGTCGGAACACTGAAGCTTTCTTT. It translates to CASSFEGRNTEAFF. This chain joins TRBV11-2 and TRBJ1-1; D is unclear. The CDR3 consists of 14 residues. Per the germline V gene, CDR1 is SGHAT and CDR2 is FQNNGV. Deletions cut 3 bases from V and 1 base from J, with 9 bases between. Combining the CDR3 with reference TRBV11-2 and TRBJ1-1 gives the whole variable domain EAGVAQSPRYKIIEKRQSVAFWCNPISGHATLYWYQQILGQGPKLLIQFQNNGVVDDSQLPKDRFSAERLKGVDSTLKIQPAKLEDSAVYLCASSFEGRNTEAFFGQGTRLTVV.

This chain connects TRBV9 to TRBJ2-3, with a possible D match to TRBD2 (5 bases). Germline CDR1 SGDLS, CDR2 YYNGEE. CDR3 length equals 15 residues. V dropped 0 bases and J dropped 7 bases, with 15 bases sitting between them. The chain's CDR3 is CASSVGDVRGHTQYF. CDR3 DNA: TGTGCCAGCAGCGTAGGCGACGTCCGAGGGCATACGCAGTATTTT.

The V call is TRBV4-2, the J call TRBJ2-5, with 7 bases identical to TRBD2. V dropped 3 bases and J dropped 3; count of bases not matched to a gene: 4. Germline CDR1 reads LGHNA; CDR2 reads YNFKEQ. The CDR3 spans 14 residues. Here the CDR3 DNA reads TGTGCCAGCAGCCACGCGGCGGGGGAAGAGACCCAGTACTTC. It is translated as CASSHAAGEETQYF.

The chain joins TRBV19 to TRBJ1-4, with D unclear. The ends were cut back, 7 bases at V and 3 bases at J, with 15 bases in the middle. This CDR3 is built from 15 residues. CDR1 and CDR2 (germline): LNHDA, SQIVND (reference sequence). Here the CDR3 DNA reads TGTGCCAGTATGAAAGGATTTACAGCTAATGAAAAACTGTTTTTT. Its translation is CASMKGFTANEKLFF. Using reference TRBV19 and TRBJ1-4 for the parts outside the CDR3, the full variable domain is DGGITQSPKYLFRKEGQNVTLSCEQNLNHDAMYWYRQDPGQGLRLIYYSQIVNDFQKGDIAEGYSVSREKKESFPLTVTSAQKNPTAFYLCASMKGFTANEKLFFGSGTQLSVL.

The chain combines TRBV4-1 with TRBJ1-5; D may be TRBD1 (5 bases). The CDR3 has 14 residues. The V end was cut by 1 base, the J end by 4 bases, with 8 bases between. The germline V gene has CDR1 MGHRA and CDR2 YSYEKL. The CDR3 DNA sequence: TGCGCCAGCAGCCAAGTAACAGGAAATCAGCCCCAGCATTTT. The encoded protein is CASSQVTGNQPQHF.

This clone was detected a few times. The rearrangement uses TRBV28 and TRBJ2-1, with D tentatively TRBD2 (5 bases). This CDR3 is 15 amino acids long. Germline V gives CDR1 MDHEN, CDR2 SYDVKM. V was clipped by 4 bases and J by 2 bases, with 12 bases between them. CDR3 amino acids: CASSSYTRPYNEQFF. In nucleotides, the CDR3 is TGTGCCAGCAGTTCATATACTAGACCCTACAATGAGCAGTTCTTC.

The CDR3 DNA reads as TGTGCCAGCTCCCCGACTGCTCGCACAGATACGCAGTATTTT. It yields the protein CASSPTARTDTQYF. The chain is built from TRBV18 and TRBJ2-3; D gene unclear. Trimming stripped 6 bases from V and 1 base from J, with 11 bases between. Germline-derived CDR1 and CDR2 are KGHSH and LQKENI. This CDR3 is 14 amino acids long.

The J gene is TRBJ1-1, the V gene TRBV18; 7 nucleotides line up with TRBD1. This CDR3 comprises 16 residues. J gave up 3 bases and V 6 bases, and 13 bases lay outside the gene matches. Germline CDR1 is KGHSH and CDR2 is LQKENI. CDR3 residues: CASSLYRGGGDTEAFF. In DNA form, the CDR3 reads TGTGCCAGCTCCCTATACAGGGGTGGAGGGGACACTGAAGCTTTCTTT.

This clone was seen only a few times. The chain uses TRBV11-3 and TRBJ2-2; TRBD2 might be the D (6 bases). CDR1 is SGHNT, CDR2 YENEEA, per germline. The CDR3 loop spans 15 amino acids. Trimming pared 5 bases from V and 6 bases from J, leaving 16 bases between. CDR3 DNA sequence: TGTGCCAGCAGCACCACCCGGGGGAAGGCCGGGGAGCTGTTTTTT. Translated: CASSTTRGKAGELFF.

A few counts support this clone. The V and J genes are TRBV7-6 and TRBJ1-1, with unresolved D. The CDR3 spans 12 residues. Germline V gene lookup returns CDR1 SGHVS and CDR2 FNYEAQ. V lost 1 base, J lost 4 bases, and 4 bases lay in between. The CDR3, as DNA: TGTGCCAGCAGCTTAGACGGCACTGAAGCTTTCTTT. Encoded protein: CASSLDGTEAFF. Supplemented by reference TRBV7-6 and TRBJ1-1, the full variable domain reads GAGVSQSPRYKVTKRGQDVALRCDPISGHVSLYWYRQALGQGPEFLTYFNYEAQQDKSGLPNDRFSAERPEGSISTLTIQRTEQRDSAMYRCASSLDGTEAFFGQGTRLTVV.